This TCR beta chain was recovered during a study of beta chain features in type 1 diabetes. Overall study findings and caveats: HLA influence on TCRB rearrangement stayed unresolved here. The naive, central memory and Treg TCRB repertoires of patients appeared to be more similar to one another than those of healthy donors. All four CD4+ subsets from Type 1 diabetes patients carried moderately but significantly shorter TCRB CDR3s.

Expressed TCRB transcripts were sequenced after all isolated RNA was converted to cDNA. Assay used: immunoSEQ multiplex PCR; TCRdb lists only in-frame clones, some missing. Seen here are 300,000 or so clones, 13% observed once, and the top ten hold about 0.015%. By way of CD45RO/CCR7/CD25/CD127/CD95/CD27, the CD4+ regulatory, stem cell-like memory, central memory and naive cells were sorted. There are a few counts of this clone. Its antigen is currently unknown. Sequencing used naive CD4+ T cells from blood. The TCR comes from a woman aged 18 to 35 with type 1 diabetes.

CDR3 bases: TGCAGCGTTGCCAGACAGGTGAACACCGGGGAGCTGTTTTTT. Its translation: CSVARQVNTGELFF. The V gene is TRBV29-1, the J gene TRBJ2-2; possibly TRBD1 for D (6 bases). Trimming pared 4 bases from V and 1 base from J, leaving 10 bases between. This CDR3 has 14 amino acids. From germline, CDR1 is SQVTM and CDR2 ANQGSEA.